This TCR beta chain was documented in a study of tumor-infiltrating lymphocytes in primary liver carcinoma. Trimming left V 5 bases short and J 8 bases short, with 10 bases between. The germline CDR1 and CDR2 sequences are WSHSY and SAAADI. This CDR3 has 12 amino acids. Total RNA and DNA came together from approximately 20-30 mg of bulk tissue without cell sorting. Through surgical resection, the patients' primary liver carcinoma was treated. From approximately 0.5 ug of total RNA, TCR beta-specific cDNA was reverse-transcribed using a constant-region primer. Library construction for TCR beta comprised three nested multiplex PCR rounds performed with slightly modified ARM-PCR. It was with TRBV1-TRBV30 forward primers and a C-beta reverse primer that the first two PCR rounds were run, at about 10 cycles each. MiXCR, applied by TCRdb to the multiplex PCR reads, yields one record per CDR3 protein. The repertoire consists of about 210,000 distinct CDR3 sequences, with around four fifths occurring once and the leading ten covering 18%.

Sequenced input: tumor tissue from primary liver carcinoma. This sequence was found in a man aged 40-55 years with primary liver carcinoma and hepatitis B virus infection. This sequence joins TRBV10-2 and TRBJ2-1; no definite D call. In nucleotides, the CDR3 is TGCGCCAGCAGTAGGGCAAACTATGAGCAGTTCTTC. As protein: CASSRANYEQFF.